This T cell receptor beta chain was captured by sequencing in a study of PD-1 blockade in mismatch repair-deficient tumors. Overall study: All were previously treated, progressing patients with 12 mismatch repair-deficient cancer types.

To note about this clone: Its cognate antigen is unknown.

Between the trimmed V and J ends, which lost 6 bases and 1 base, there was a span of 10 bases. Germline lookup yields CDR1 SGDLS and CDR2 YYNGEE. The CDR3 loop spans 14 amino acids. Profiled with immunoSEQ multiplex PCR; TCRdb holds only in-frame clones, not every one. The sample has 75,000 to 80,000 clones, about 82% seen once; the top ten hold roughly 5.5%. General study results and limits: Tumor-resident clones, often absent from pretreatment blood, expanded after pembrolizumab and then contracted.

The sample here was peripheral blood, taken 44 weeks after starting pembrolizumab. The source of this sequence is an adult with mismatch repair-deficient cancer. The chain carries TRBV9 and TRBJ2-2; the D is unclear. This CDR3 reads CASTGVGNTGELFF. For the CDR3, the DNA is TGTGCCAGCACTGGGGTAGGGAACACCGGGGAGCTGTTTTTT.